This TCR beta chain is drawn from a study of blood T cell repertoires in COVID-19. This clone was detected a few times. The CDR3 covers 16 residues. Trimming cost V 4 bases and J 1 base; bases outside gene matches: 8. Germline CDR1 MGHDK, CDR2 SYGVNS. Original analysis: From reference gene primer amplification, estimates of nucleated cell counts were derived. Profiling relied on immunoSEQ multiplex PCR, and the TCRdb table lists in-frame clones only, not all of them. V, J and clone size are those of that table, while D and trimming were read from the DNA. In the table there are 200,000 to 250,000 clones, approximately 90% of which are singletons.

Input material: peripheral blood. V and J are TRBV25-1 and TRBJ1-1; 8 bases map to TRBD1. This sequence originates from a man aged 25-40 years with COVID-19, enrolled during active disease. DNA for the CDR3: TGTGCCAGCAGTGCCGTACCCGGGACAGGGAACACTGAAGCTTTCTTT. This sequence encodes CASSAVPGTGNTEAFF.